The T cell receptor beta chain under discussion was sequenced for a study of a mutant IDH1 vaccine in newly diagnosed glioma. In the study overall: Most patients had received both radiotherapy and temozolomide, the prior options being radiotherapy, temozolomide, or both.

Sequencing was performed with immunoSEQ multiplex PCR; in TCRdb, only in-frame clones are kept and a portion is missing. In the table there are about 92,000 clones, about four fifths of which are singletons. The CDR3 covers 16 residues. Germline assignment: CDR1 SGHTA and CDR2 FQGNSA. Unmatched junction bases numbered 10, after V lost 4 bases and J lost 6 bases. Time point: baseline, week 1 (first vaccination visit). The treatment denotes: pre-vaccination baseline after standard-of-care therapy. Sequenced here: PBMCs, sampled from a glioma patient treated with radiotherapy, temozolomide or both. The genes are TRBV7-2 and TRBJ1-4, with TRBD1 identical over 8 bases. The sequence derives from a man aged 35 to 55 with glioma. The chain's CDR3 is CASSSKKQGAYEKLFF. CDR3 sequence (DNA): TGTGCCAGCAGCTCCAAAAAGCAGGGGGCGTATGAAAAACTGTTTTTT.